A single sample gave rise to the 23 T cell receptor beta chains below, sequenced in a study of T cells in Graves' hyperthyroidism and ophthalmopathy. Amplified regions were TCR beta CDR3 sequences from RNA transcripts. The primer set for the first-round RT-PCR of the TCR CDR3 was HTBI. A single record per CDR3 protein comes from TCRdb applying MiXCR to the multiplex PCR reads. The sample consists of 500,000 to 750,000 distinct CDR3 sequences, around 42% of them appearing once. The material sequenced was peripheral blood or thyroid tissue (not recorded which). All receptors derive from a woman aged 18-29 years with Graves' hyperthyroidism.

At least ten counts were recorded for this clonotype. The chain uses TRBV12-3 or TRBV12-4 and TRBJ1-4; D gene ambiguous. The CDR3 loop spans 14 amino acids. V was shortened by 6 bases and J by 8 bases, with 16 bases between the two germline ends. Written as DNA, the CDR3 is TGTGCCAGCAGCCGGGGAAGGGTCCGGGAAAAACTGTTTTTT. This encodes CASSRGRVREKLFF.

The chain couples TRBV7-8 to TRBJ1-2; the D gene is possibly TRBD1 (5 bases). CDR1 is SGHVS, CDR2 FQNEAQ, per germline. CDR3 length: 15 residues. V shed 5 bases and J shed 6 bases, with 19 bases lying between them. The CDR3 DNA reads TGTGCCAGCAGCCCTACCGCTAGGGGAAGGGATGGCTACACCTTC. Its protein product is CASSPTARGRDGYTF.

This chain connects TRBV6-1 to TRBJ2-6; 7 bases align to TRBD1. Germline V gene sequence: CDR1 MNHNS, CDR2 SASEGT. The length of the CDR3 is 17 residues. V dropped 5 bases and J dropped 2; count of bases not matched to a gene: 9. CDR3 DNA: TGTGCCAGCAGTCCAGACAGGGCCTTCACTGGGGCCAACGTCCTGACTTTC. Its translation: CASSPDRAFTGANVLTF.

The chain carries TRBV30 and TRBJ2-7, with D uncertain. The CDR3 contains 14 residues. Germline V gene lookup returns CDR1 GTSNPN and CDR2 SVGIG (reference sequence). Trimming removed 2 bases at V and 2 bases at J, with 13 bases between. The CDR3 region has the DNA TGTGCCTGGAGTATAGGAATTTCCCCCTACGAGCAGTACTTC. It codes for CAWSIGISPYEQYF.

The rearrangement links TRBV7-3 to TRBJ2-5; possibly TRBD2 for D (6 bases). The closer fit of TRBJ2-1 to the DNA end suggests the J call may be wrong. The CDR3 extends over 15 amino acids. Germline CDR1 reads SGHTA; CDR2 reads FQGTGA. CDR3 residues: CASGEPGSLTNEQFF. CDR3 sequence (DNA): TGTGCCAGCGGCGAACCCGGGAGCCTTACAAATGAGCAGTTCTTC.

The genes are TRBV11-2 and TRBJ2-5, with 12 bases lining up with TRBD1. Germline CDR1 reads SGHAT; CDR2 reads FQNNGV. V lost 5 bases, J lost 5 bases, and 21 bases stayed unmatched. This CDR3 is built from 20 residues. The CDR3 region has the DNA TGTGCCAGCAGCCCGCAACTTGGGACAGGGGGCGCGGCGGGGGACGAGACCCAGTACTTC. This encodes CASSPQLGTGGAAGDETQYF.

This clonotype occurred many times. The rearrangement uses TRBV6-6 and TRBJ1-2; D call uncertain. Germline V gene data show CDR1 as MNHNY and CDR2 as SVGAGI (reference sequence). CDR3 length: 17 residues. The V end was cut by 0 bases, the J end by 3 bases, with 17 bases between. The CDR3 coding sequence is TGTGCCAGCAGTTACTCGGGCCAGTCCCATCAATACTATGGCTACACCTTC. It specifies CASSYSGQSHQYYGYTF.

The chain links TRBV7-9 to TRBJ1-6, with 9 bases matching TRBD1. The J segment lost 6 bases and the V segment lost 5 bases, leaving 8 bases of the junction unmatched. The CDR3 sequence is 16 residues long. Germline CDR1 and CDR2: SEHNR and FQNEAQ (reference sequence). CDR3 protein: CASSTWTGDFNSPLHF. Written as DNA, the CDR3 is TGTGCCAGCAGCACCTGGACAGGGGATTTTAATTCACCCCTCCACTTT.

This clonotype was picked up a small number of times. CDR3 sequence: CASSTTGAYEQYF. CDR3 in DNA: TGCGCCAGCAGCACTACGGGCGCCTACGAGCAGTACTTC. This chain links TRBV5-1 with TRBJ2-7; D gene ambiguous. Trimming shortened V by 4 bases and J by 2 bases, and 10 bases separated the two germline ends. Germline V CDR1 and CDR2: SGHRS, YFSETQ. This CDR3 region has 13 residues.

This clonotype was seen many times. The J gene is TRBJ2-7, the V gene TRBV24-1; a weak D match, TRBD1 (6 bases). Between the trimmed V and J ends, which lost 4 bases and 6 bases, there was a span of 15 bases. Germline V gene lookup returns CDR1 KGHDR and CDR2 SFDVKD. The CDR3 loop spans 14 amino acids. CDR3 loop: CATSDPPTGPEQYF. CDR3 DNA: TGTGCCACCAGTGACCCCCCGACAGGCCCCGAGCAGTACTTC.

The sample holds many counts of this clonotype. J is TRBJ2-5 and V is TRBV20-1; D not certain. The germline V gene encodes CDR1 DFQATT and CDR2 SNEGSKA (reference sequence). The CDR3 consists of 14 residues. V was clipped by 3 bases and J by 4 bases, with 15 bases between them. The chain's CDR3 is CSASQLGEIETQYF. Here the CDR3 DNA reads TGCAGTGCTAGTCAATTAGGAGAAATAGAGACCCAGTACTTC.

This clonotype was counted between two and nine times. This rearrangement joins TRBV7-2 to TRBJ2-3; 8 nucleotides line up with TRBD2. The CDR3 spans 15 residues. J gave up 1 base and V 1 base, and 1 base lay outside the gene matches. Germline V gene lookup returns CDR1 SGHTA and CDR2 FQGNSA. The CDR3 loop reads CASSLVSGGTDTQYF. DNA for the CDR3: TGTGCCAGCAGCTTAGTTAGCGGGGGCACAGATACGCAGTATTTT.

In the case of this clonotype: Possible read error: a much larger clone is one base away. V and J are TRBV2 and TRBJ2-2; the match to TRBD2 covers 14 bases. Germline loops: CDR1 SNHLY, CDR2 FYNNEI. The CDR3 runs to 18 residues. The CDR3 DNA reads TGTGCCAGCAGTGAGGAGGGACTAGCGGGAGTAAAAACCGGGAAGCTGTTTTTT. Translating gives CASSEEGLAGVKTGKLFF.

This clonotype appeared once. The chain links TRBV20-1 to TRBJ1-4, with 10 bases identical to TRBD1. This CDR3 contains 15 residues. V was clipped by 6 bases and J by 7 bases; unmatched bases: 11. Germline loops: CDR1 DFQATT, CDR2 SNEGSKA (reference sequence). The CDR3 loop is CSAPSPGTGAEKLFF. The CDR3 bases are TGCAGTGCGCCGTCTCCCGGGACAGGGGCTGAAAAACTGTTTTTT.

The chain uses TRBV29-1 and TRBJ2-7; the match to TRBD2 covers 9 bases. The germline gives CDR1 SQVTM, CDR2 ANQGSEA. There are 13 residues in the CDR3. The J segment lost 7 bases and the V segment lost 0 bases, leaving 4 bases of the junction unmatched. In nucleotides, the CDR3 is TGCAGCGTTGAAGAGCGGGAGGGGAATGAGCAGTACTTC. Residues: CSVEEREGNEQYF.

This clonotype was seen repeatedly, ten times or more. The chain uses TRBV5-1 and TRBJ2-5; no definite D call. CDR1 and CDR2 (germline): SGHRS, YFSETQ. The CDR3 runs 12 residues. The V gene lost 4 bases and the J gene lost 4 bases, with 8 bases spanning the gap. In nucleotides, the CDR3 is TGCGCCAGCAGCCGGTGGGGAGAGACCCAGTACTTC. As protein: CASSRWGETQYF.

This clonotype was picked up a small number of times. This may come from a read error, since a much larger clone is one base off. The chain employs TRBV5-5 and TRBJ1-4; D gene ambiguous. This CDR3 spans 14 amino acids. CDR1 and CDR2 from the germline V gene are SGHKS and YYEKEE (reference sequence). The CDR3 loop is CACSLWGSGEKLFF. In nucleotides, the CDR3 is TGTGCCTGCAGCTTGTGGGGTTCCGGGGAAAAACTGTTTTTT.

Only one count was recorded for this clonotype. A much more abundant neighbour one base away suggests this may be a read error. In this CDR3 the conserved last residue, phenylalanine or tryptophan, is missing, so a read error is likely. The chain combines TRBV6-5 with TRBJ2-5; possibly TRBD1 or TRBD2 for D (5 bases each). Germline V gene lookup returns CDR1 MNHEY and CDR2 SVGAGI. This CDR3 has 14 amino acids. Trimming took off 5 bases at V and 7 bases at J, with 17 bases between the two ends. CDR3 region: CASSRYGTPGTQYY. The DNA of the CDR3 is TGTGCCAGCAGTAGGTACGGGACCCCTGGGACCCAGTACTAC.

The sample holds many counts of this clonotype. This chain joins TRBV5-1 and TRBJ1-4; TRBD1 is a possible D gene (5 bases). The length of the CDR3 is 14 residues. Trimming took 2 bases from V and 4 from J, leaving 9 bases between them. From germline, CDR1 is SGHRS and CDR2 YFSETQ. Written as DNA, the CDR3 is TGCGCCAGCAGCTTCCGGGACCTTAATGAAAAACTGTTTTTT. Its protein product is CASSFRDLNEKLFF.

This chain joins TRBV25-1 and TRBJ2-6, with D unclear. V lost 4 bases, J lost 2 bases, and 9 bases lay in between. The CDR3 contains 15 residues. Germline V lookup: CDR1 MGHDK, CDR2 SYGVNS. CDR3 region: CASSARVAGANVLTF. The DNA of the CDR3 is TGTGCCAGCAGTGCTAGGGTGGCTGGGGCCAACGTCCTGACTTTC.

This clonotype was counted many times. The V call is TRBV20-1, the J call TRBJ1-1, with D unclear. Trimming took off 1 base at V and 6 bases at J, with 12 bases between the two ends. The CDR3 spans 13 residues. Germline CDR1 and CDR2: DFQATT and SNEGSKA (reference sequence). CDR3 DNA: TGCAGTGCTAGAGTGCCCCGGGCCGCTGAAGCTTTCTTT. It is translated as CSARVPRAAEAFF.

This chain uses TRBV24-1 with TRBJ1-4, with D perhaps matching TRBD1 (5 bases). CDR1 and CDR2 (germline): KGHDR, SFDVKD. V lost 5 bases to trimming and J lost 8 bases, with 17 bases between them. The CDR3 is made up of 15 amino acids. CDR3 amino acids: CATSGGLAGVEKLFF. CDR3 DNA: TGTGCCACCAGTGGGGGACTAGCGGGAGTAGAAAAACTGTTTTTT.

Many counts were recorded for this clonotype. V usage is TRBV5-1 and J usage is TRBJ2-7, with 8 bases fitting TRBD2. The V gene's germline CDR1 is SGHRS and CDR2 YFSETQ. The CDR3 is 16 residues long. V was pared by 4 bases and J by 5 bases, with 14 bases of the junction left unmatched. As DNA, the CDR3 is TGCGCCAGCAGCCAAGGCAGAGCGGGAGTGCGGGACGAGCAGTACTTC. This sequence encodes CASSQGRAGVRDEQYF.